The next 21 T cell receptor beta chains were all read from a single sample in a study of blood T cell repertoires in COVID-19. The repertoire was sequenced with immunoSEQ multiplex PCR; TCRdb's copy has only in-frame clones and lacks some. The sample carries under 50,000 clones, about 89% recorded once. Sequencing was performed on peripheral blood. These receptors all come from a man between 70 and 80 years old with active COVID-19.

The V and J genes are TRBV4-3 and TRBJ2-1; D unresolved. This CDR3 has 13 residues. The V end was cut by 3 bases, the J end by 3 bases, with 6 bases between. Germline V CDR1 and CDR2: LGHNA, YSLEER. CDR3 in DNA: TGCGCCAGCAGCCAGCCCGGCTACAATGAGCAGTTCTTC. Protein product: CASSQPGYNEQFF.

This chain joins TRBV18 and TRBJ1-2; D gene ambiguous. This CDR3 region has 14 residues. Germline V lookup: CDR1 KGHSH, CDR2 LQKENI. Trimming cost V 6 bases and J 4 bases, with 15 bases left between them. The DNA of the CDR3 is TGTGCCAGCTCCAACCTGGCCCACCCCTATGGCTACACCTTC. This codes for CASSNLAHPYGYTF. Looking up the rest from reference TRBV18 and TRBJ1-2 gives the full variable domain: NAGVMQNPRHLVRRRGQEARLRCSPMKGHSHVYWYRQLPEEGLKFMVYLQKENIIDESGMPKERFSAEFPKEGPSILRIQQVVRGDSAAYFCASSNLAHPYGYTFGSGTRLTVV.

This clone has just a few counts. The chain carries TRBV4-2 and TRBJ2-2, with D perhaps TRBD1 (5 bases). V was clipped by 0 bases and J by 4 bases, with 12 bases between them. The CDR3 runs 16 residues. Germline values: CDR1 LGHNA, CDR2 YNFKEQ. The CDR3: CASSQDYRGSTGELFF. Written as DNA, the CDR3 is TGTGCCAGCAGCCAAGATTATAGGGGATCCACCGGGGAGCTGTTTTTT.

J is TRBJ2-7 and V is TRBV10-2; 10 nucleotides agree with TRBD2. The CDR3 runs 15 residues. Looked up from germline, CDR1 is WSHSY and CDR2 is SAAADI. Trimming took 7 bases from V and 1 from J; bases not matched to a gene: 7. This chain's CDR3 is CASTRTSGESYEQYF. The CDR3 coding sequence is TGCGCCAGCACCCGAACTAGCGGGGAGTCCTACGAGCAGTACTTC.

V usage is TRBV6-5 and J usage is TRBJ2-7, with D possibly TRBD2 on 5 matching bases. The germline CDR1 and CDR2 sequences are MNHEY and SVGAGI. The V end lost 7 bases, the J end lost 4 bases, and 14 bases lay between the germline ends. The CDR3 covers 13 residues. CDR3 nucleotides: TGTGCCAGCACTTTAGACTGGACTTACGAGCAGTACTTC. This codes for CASTLDWTYEQYF.

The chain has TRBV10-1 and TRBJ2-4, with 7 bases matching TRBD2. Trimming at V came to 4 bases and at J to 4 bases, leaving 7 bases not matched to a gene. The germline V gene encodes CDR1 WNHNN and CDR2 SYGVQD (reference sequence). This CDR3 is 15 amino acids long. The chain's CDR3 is CASSGPGRDKNIQYF. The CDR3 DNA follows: TGCGCCAGCAGTGGTCCGGGGAGGGATAAAAACATTCAGTACTTC.

This CDR3 reads CASSFWGTGGGYTF. The CDR3 bases are TGTGCCAGCAGCTTTTGGGGGACAGGGGGTGGCTACACCTTC. The genes are TRBV5-6 and TRBJ1-2; TRBD1 matches at 11 bases. V lost 2 bases and J lost 7; bases outside the gene matches: 4. The CDR3 runs 14 residues. CDR1 SGHDT and CDR2 YYEEEE come from the germline V gene.

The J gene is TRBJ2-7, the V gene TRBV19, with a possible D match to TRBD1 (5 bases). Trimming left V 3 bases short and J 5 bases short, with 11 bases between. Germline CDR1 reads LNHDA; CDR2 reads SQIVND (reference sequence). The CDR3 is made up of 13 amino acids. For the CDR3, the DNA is TGTGCCAGTAGTATGGGGCTCCTGGACGAGCAGTACTTC. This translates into CASSMGLLDEQYF.

CDR3 nucleotide sequence: TGTGCCTGGAGTCCCGAGGGTTCCTATAATTCACCCCTCCACTTT. This codes for CAWSPEGSYNSPLHF. The J gene is TRBJ1-6, the V gene TRBV30; D is unclear. With 2 bases removed from V and 1 base from J, the gap between germline ends came to 9 bases. CDR3 length: 15 residues. Germline V gene data show CDR1 as GTSNPN and CDR2 as SVGIG (reference sequence).

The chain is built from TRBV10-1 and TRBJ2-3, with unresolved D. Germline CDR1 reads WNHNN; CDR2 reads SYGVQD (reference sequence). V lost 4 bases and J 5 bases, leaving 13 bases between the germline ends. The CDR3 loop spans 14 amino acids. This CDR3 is CASSGSGPGDTQYF. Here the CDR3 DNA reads TGCGCCAGCAGTGGGTCAGGTCCGGGAGATACGCAGTATTTT.

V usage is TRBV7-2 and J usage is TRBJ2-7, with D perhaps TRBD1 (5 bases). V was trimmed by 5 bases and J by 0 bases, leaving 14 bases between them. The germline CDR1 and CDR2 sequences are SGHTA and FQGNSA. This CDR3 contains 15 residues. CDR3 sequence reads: CASSPSGWGSYEQYF. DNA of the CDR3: TGTGCCAGCAGCCCCTCAGGGTGGGGCTCCTACGAGCAGTACTTC.

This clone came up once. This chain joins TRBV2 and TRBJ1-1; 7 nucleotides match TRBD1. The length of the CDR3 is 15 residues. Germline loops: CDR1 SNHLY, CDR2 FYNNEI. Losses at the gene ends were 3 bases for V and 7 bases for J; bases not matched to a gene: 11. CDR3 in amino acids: CASSDPNLRDSEAFF. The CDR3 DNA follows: TGTGCCAGCAGTGACCCAAACCTCAGGGACAGTGAAGCTTTCTTT.

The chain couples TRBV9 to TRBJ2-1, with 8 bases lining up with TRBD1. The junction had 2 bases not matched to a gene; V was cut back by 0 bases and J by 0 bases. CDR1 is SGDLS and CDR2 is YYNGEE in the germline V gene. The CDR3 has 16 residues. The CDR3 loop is CASSVGQGHSYNEQFF. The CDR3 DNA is TGTGCCAGCAGCGTAGGACAGGGGCACTCCTACAATGAGCAGTTCTTC.

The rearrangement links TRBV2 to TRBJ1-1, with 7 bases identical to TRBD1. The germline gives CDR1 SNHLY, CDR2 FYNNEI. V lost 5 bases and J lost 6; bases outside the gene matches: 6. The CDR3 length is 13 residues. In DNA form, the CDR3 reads TGTGCCAGCAGTTTTAAGGGGGCGGCTGAAGCTTTCTTT. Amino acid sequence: CASSFKGAAEAFF.

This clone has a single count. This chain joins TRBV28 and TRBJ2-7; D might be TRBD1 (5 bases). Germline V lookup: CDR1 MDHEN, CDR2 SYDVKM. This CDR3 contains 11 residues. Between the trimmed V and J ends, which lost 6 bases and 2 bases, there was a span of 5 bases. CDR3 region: CASRTAYEQYF. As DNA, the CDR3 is TGTGCCAGCAGGACAGCCTACGAGCAGTACTTC.

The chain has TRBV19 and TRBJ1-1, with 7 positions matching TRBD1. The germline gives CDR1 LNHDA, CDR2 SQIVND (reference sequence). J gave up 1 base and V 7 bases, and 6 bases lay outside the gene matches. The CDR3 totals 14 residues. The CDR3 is CASTPGGQNTEAFF. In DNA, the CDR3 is TGTGCCAGTACCCCAGGGGGACAGAACACTGAAGCTTTCTTT.

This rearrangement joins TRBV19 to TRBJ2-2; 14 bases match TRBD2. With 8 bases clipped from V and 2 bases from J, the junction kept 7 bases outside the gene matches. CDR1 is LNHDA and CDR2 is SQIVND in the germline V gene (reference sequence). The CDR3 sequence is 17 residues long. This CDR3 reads CASRGTSGGPNTGELFF. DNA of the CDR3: TGTGCCAGTCGAGGGACTAGCGGGGGCCCCAACACCGGGGAGCTGTTTTTT.

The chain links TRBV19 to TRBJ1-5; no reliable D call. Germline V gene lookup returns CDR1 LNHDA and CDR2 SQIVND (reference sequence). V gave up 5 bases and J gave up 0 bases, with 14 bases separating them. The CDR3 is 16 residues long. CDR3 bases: TGTGCCAGTAGTCCCAGGTCACTTCTTAGCAATCAGCCCCAGCATTTT. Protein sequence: CASSPRSLLSNQPQHF.

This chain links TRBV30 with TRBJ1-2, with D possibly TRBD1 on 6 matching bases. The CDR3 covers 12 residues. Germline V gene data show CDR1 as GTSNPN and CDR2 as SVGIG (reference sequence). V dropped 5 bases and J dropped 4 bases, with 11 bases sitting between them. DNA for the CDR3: TGTGCCTGGGCAAGGGGGGGCTATGGCTACACCTTC. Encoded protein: CAWARGGYGYTF. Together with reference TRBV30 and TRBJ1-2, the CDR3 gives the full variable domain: SQTIHQWPATLVQPVGSPLSLECTVEGTSNPNLYWYRQAAGRGLQLLFYSVGIGQISSEVPQNLSASRPQDRQFILSSKKLLLSDSGFYLCAWARGGYGYTFGSGTRLTVV.

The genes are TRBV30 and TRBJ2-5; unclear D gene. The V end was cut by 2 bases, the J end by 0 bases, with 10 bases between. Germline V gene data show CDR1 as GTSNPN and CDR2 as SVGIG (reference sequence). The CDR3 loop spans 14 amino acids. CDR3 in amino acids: CAWSQNRDQETQYF. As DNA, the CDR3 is TGTGCCTGGAGTCAGAATCGGGACCAAGAGACCCAGTACTTC.

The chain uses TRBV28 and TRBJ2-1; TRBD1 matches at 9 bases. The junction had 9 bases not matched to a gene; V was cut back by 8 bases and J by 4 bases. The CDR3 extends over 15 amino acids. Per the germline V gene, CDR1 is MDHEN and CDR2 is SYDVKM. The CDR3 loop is CASYEGTGSYNEQFF. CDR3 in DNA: TGTGCCAGCTACGAAGGGACAGGGTCATACAATGAGCAGTTCTTC. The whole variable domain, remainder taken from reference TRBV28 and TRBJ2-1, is DVKVTQSSRYLVKRTGEKVFLECVQDMDHENMFWYRQDPGLGLRLIYFSYDVKMKEKGDIPEGYSVSREKKERFSLILESASTNQTSMYLCASYEGTGSYNEQFFGPGTRLTVL.